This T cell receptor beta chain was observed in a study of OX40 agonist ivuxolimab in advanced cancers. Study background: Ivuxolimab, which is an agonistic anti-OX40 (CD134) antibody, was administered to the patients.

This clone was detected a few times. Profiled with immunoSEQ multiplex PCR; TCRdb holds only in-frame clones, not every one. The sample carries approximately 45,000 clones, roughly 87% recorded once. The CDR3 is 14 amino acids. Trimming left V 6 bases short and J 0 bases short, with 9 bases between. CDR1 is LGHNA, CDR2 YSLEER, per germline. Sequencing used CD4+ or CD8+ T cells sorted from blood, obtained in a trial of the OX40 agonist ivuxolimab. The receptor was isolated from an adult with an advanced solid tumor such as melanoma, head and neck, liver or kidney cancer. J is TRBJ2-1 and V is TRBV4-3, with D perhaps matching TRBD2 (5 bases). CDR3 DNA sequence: TGCGCCAGCAGGGACTCAAGCTCCTACAATGAGCAGTTCTTC. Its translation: CASRDSSSYNEQFF.